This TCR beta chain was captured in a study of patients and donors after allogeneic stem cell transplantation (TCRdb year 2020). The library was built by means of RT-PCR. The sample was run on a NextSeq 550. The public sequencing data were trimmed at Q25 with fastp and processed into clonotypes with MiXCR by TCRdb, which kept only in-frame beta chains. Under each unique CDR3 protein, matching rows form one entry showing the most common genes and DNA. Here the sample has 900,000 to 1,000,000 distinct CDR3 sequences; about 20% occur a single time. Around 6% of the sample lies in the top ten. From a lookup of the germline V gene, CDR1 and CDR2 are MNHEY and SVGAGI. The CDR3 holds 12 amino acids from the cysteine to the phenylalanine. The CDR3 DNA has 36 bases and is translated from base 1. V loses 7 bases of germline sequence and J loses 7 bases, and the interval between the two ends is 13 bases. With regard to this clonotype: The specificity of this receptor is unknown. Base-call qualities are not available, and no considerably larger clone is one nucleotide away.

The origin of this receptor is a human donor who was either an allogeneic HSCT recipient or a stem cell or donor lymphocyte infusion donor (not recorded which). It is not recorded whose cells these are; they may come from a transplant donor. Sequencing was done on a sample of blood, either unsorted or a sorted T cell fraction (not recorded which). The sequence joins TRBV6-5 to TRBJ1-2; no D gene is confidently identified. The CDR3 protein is CASTPGVRGYTF. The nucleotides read TGTGCCAGCACCCCCGGGGTGCGTGGCTACACCTTC.